The T cell receptor (beta chain) under discussion was sequenced for a study of blood T cell repertoires in COVID-19. Followed longitudinally, the Seattle patients had been enrolled during active infection. The table lists this clone with a count of one. Clones were read by immunoSEQ multiplex PCR, and TCRdb kept only the in-frame ones, dropping some. Of under 400,000 clones in the sample, about 91% are singletons; the top ten hold 1.5% to 2%. This CDR3 comprises 14 residues. The V and J ends lost 3 bases and 2 bases respectively, with 12 bases between them. The germline V gene has CDR1 SGDLS and CDR2 YYNGEE.

Sequencing was performed on peripheral blood. This chain uses TRBV9 with TRBJ2-7, with D perhaps TRBD1 (5 bases). This TCR was recovered from a woman aged 25-40 years with COVID-19, enrolled during active disease. CDR3 amino acids: CASSASLDTYEQYF. CDR3 nucleotide sequence: TGTGCCAGCAGCGCCTCGCTGGACACCTACGAGCAGTACTTC.